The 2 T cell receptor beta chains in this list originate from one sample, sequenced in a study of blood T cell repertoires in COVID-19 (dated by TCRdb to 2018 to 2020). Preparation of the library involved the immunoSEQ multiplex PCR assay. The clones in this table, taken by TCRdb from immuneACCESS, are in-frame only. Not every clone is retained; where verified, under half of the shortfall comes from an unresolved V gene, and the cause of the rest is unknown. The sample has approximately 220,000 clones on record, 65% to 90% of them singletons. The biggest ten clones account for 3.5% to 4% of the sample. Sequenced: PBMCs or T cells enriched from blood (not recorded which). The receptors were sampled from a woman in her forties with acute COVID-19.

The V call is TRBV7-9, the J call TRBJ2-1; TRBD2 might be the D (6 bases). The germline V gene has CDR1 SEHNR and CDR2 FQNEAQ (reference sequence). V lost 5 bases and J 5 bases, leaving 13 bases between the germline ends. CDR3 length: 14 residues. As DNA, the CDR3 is TGTGCCAGCAGCACCGGGACTGGGAACAATGAGCAGTTCTTC. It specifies CASSTGTGNNEQFF.

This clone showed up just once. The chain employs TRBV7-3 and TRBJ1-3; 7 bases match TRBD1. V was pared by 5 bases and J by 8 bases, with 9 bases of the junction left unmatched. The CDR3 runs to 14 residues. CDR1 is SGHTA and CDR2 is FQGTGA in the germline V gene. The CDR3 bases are TGTGCCAGCAGCGCTACAGGGGCGGTGGACACCATATATTTT. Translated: CASSATGAVDTIYF.